This section outlines one TCR beta chain sequence together with its context. What antigen it recognizes has not been identified. The record has no base qualities; no much larger clone is one base away. TCR CDR3 regions were amplified from genomic DNA by multiplex PCR using the deep immunoSEQ assay. Genomic DNA extracted from each cell subset was distributed evenly over all wells of several immunoSEQ 96-well plates, and each plate served as one replicate. Each replicate PCR for sorted subsets received 200 ng genomic DNA, equal to some 32,000 T cell genomes. Purified libraries were measured with a Qubit 3.0 fluorometer, size-checked on a Bioanalyzer 2100, and measured again with the KAPA Library Quantification kit. Each immunoSEQ 96-well plate was sequenced on its own single-read 150-cycle Illumina NextSeq 550 flow cell. The paper's processing steps were these. Because the immunoSEQ output held only junctional sequences and lacked quality scores, the filtering could not match the filtering applied to full-length reads. To assign V/J genes and CDR3, sequences were annotated using PyIR, a Python wrapper for IgBLAST v1.9, with IMGT germline references. Any read was removed if the V/J assignment was weak (E-value above 1e-6), the CDR3 was missing, or the read contained stop codons, out-of-frame junctions, or ambiguous translated residues. V3J clonotypes were defined by identical inferred V gene, J gene, and CDR3 amino acid sequence. Percentage overlap between repertoires was calculated by dividing the number of shared unique clonotypes by the size of the smaller repertoire. Repertoire richness was assessed with RTK rarefaction, the Chao1 estimator, and Recon v2.1 estimates of unobserved clonotypes. For all TCRbeta clonotypes obtained by the gDNA method from a few donors, generation probabilities were computed with OLGA. What TCRdb holds here is the immuneACCESS table cut down to in-frame rearrangements. Part of the clones is not present; checked against another copy, under half of the missing clones reflect an unresolved V gene, and the others are unexplained. V, J and clone size were drawn from that table, and D and trimming were deduced from the DNA. In this sample the table shows 700,000 or so clones, about 78% of which occur a single time. Around 1.8% of the sample is held by the ten biggest clonotypes.

The donors were healthy, HIV-negative adults who had no recently reported acute infections or vaccinations. Every donor was a Caucasian adult living in Nashville, Tennessee, USA. CD4+ T cells were enriched by magnetic negative selection; naive cells were then positively selected on CD45RA, and the negative fraction formed the memory subset. Blood was collected by leukapheresis, and PBMCs were isolated by Ficoll-Histopaque density gradient centrifugation and then cryopreserved in liquid nitrogen vapor phase. Purity and quantity of every magnetically sorted T cell population were checked by analytical flow cytometry. Genomic DNA was isolated from each sorted fraction and quantified by UV absorbance on a Nanodrop 2000c. This entry is derived from a study of shared clonotypes between healthy human individuals (dated by TCRdb to the early 2020s). Looking at the study overall: The cohort comprised a couple of women and a few men aged 18 to 49 years. Per donor, three plates each were used for CD4 naive and CD4 memory, two for CD8 naive, and one for CD8 memory. Blood TCR repertoires of a handful of healthy adults were deeply sequenced to estimate repertoire size and the extent of clonotype sharing between individuals. Libraries were prepared and TCR repertoires were sequenced by different laboratories using diverse techniques, in order to increase sequencing depth and limit assay-specific biases. Between about 0.85 and 8.9 billion PBMCs per donor were obtained by leukapheresis. General study outcomes and caveats: Compared with non-shared clonotypes, the clonotypes found in all four sorted-subset donors had higher generation probabilities. Across several donors, roughly 5.4% of naive CD4, roughly 3.5% of naive CD8, approximately 2.5% of memory CD4, and 0.4% to 0.45% of memory CD8 clonotypes were shared. Because the study included only a small number of donors, the genetic and exposure-history diversity represented was limited. Estimated clonotype richness was generally larger for naive than for memory subsets. Rarefaction of sorted-subset datasets indicated incomplete sequencing despite the large sequencing depth. Sampling was restricted to blood, and TCR repertoires in tissues likely differ from the TCR repertoires found in blood. Based on pairwise subsampling, the degree of clonotype sharing among donors was expected to be affected by sequencing depth.

The CDR3 covers 16 residues, taking in both the cysteine and the phenylalanine. Only the CDR3 region is kept as DNA, spanning 48 bases read in frame from base 1. V is reduced by 4 bases and J by 0 bases, leaving a spacing of 16 bases between them. The germline V gene yields SGHDT for CDR1 and YYEEEE for CDR2. The chain was built from TRBV5-6 and TRBJ1-1; the D gene identity is not certain. This TCR came from a woman in her 30s in good health. The specimen sequenced was memory CD4+ T cells sorted from blood. The cell subset or site tag for this specimen amounts to: CD45RA-negative fraction. The CDR3 region reads CASSRPRDLMNTEAFF. The sequenced DNA: TGTGCCAGCAGCCGCCCGAGGGATCTCATGAACACTGAAGCTTTCTTT.